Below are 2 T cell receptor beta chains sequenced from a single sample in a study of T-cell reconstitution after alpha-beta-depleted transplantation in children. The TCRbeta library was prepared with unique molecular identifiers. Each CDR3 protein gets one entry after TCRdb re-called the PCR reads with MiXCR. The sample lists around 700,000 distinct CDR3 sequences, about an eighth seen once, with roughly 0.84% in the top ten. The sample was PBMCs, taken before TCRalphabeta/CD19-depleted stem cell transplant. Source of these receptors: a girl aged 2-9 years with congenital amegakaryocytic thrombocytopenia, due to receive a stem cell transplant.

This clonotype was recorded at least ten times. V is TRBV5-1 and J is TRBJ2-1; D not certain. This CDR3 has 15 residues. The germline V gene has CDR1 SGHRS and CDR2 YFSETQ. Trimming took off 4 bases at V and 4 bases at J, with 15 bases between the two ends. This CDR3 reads CASSAIGGDYNEQFF. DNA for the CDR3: TGCGCCAGCAGCGCAATCGGCGGAGATTACAATGAGCAGTTCTTC.

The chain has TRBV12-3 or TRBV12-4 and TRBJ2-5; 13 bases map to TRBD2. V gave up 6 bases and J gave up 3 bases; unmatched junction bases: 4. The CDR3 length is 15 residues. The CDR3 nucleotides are TGTGCCAGCAGACTGGGACTAGCGGGAAAAGAGACCCAGTACTTC. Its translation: CASRLGLAGKETQYF.